This T cell receptor beta chain emerged from a study of blood T cells in healthy people across ages. General observations from the study: Per million T cells, TCR beta diversity dropped roughly linearly as age increased. Diversity was higher, and naive CD4+ cells more numerous, in long-lived donors than in aged donors.

Isolation of PBMCs gave at least 6 million cells per sample. This clonotype was seen only a few times. Its matching antigen is unknown. Germline CDR1 reads SGHTA; CDR2 reads FQGTGA. This CDR3 contains 14 residues. Trimming took 5 bases from V and 3 from J; bases not matched to a gene: 6. Combining a sample-barcoded 5' primer with a J-beta primer mix, a second PCR ran for 7 to 11 cycles. Each cDNA molecule, via a template-switch adaptor with 12 random nucleotides, was tagged. MiXCR was run by TCRdb on the 5' RACE reads, yielding one entry per CDR3 protein. Seen here are about 1.5 million distinct CDR3 sequences, 35% to 45% observed once, and the top ten hold more than 4%.

Sequencing used blood. This TCR derives from a woman aged 18-29 years in good health. V usage is TRBV7-3 and J usage is TRBJ1-2; 7 nucleotides line up with TRBD1. CDR3 sequence (DNA): TGTGCCAGCAGCCGAACAGGGGAGGACTATGGCTACACCTTC. It specifies CASSRTGEDYGYTF.